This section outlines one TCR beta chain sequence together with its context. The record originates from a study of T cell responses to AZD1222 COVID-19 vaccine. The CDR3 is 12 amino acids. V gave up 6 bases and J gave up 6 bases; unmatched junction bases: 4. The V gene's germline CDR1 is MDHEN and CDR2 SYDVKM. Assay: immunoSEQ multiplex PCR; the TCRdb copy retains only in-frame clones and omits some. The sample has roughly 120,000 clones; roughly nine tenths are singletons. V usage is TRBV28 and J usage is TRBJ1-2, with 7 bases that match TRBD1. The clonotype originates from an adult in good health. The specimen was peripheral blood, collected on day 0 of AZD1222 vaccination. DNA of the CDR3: TGTGCCAGCAGGACAGGGATGGATGGCTACACCTTC. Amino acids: CASRTGMDGYTF.